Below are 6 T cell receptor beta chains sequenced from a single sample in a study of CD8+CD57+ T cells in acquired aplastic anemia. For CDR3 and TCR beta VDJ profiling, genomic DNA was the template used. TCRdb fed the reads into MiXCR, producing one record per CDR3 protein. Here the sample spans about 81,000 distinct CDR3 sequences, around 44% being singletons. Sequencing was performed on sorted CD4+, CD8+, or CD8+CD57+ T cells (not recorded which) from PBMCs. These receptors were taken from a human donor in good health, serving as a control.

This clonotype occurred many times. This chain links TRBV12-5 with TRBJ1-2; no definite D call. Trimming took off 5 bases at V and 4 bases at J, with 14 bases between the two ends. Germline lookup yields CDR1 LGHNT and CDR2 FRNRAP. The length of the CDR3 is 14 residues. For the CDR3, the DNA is TGTGCTAGTGGTCCGACGACATCACGCTATGGCTACACCTTC. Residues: CASGPTTSRYGYTF.

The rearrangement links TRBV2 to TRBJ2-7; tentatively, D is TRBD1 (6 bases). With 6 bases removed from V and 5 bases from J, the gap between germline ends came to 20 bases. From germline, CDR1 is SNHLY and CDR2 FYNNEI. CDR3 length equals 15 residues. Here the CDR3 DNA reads TGTGCCAGCAGCCACCCGGACAGCCTCAGAAACGAGCAGTACTTC. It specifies CASSHPDSLRNEQYF.

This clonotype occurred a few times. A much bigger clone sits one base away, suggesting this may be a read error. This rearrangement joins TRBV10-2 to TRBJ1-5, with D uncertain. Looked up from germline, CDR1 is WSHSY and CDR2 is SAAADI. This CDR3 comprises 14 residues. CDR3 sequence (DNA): TGCGCCAGTTCGGACTTGAGGAGCAATCGGCCCCAGCATTTT. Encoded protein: CASSDLRSNRPQHF.

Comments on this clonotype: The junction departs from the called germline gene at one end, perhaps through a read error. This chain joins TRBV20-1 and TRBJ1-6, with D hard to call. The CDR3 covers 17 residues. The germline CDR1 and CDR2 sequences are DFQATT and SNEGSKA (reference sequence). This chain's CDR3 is CSARDKAWTILNSPLHF. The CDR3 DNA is TGCAGTGCTAGAGACAAGGCGTGGACTATACTTAATTCACCCCTCCACTTC.

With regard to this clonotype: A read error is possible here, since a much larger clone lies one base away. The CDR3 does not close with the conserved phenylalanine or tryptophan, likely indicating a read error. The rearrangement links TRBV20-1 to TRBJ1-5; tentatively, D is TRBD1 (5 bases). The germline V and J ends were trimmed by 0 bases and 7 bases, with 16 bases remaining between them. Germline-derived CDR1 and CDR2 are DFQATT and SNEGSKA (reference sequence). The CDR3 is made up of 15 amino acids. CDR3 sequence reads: CSARDHQGAWQPQHL. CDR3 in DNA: TGCAGTGCTAGAGATCACCAGGGAGCATGGCAGCCCCAGCATCTT.

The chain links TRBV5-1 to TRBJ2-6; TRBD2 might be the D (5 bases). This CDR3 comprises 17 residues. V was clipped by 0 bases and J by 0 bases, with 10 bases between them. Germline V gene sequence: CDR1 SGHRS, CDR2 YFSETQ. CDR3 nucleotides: TGCGCCAGCAGCTTGGCCGTAGGGAGCTCTGGGGCCAACGTCCTGACTTTC. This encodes CASSLAVGSSGANVLTF. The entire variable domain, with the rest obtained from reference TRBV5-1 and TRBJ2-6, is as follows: KAGVTQTPRYLIKTRGQQVTLSCSPISGHRSVSWYQQTPGQGLQFLFEYFSETQRNKGNFPGRFSGRQFSNSRSEMNVSTLELGDSALYLCASSLAVGSSGANVLTFGAGSRLTVL.